This paragraph covers one TCR beta chain sequence. The data were produced by immunoSEQ multiplex PCR, yet TCRdb's version contains in-frame clones alone and is incomplete. Found here are some 140,000 clones, approximately 84% of them singletons; the top ten hold 5.5%. The data originate from a study of blood T cell repertoires in COVID-19. Study overall: COVID-19 samples, acute and convalescent, were from the United States, Italy and Spain.

The germline V gene encodes CDR1 SGHNT and CDR2 YYREEE (reference sequence). The CDR3 is 14 amino acids. V gave up 0 bases and J gave up 3 bases, with 7 bases separating them. The chain uses TRBV5-4 and TRBJ1-3; D gene ambiguous. This receptor was obtained from a man aged 35 to 55 with acute COVID-19. The sequencing input was PBMCs or T cells enriched from blood (not recorded which). CDR3: CASSLAGFGNTIYF. The CDR3 nucleotides read TGTGCCAGCAGCTTGGCGGGATTTGGAAACACCATATATTTT.